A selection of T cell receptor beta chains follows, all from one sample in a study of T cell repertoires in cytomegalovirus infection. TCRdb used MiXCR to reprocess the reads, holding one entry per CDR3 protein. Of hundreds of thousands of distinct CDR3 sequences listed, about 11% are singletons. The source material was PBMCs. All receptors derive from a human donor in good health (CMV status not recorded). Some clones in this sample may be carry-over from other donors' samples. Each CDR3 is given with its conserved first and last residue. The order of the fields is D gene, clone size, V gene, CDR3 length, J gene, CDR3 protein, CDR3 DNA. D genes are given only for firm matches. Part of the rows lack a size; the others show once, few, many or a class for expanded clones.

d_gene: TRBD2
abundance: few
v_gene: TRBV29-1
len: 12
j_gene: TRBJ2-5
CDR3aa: CSVGGSDETQYF
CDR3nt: TGCAGCGTTGGCGGGAGTGATGAGACCCAGTACTTC

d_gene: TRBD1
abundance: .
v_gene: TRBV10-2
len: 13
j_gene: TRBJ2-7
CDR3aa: CASRSGTGGEQYF
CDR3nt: TGCGCCAGCAGAAGTGGGACAGGGGGCGAGCAGTACTTC

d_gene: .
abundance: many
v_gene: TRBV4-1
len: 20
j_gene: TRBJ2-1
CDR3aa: CASSLNYGTGSKGPYNEQFF
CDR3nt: TGCGCCAGCAGCCTAAACTATGGGACCGGATCGAAGGGACCATACAATGAGCAGTTCTTC

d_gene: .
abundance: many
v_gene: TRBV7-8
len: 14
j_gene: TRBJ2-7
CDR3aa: CASSRQFLGYEQYF
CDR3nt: TGTGCCAGCAGCCGACAGTTTCTCGGTTACGAGCAGTACTTC

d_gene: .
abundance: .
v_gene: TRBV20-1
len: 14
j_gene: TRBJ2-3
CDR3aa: CSARTAIGTDTQYF
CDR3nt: TGCAGTGCTAGAACCGCGATCGGCACAGATACGCAGTATTTT

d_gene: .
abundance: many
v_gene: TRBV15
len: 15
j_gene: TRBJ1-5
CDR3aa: CATSRDRVQNQPQHF
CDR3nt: TGTGCCACCAGCAGAGACCGGGTCCAAAATCAGCCCCAGCATTTT

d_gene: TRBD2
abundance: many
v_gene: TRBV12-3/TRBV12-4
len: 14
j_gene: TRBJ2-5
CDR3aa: CASSLGSGRKTQYF
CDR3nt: TGTGCCAGCAGTTTAGGTAGCGGGCGGAAGACCCAGTACTTC

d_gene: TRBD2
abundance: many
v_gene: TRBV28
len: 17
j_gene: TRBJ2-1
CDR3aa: CASSFPGLAGVWNEQFF
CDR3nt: TGTGCCAGCAGTTTTCCCGGACTAGCGGGAGTTTGGAATGAGCAGTTCTTC

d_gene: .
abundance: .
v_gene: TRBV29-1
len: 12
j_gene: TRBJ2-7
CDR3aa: CSASSDSYEQYF
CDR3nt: TGCAGCGCGTCCAGCGATTCCTACGAGCAGTACTTC

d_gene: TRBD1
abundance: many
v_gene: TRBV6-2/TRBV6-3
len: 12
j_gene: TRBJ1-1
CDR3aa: CASTRGTAEAFF
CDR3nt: TGTGCCAGCACCCGGGGGACAGCTGAAGCTTTCTTT

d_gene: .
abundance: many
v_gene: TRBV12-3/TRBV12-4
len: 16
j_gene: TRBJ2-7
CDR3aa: CASSLGPAGPSYEQYF
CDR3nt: TGTGCCAGCAGTCTTGGGCCGGCGGGGCCTTCCTACGAGCAGTACTTC

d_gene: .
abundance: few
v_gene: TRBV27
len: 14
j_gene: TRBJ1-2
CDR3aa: CASSNTGGNYGYTF
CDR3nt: TGTGCCAGCAGTAATACCGGCGGTAACTATGGCTACACCTTC

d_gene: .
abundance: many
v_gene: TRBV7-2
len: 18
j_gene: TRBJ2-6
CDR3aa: CASSSTLAGGAGANVLTF
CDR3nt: TGTGCCAGCAGCTCCACGCTGGCGGGTGGGGCTGGGGCCAACGTCCTGACTTTC

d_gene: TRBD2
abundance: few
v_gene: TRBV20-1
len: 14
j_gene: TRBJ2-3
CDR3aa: CSARGGGGSDTQYF
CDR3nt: TGCAGTGCTAGAGGGGGGGGAGGATCAGATACGCAGTATTTT

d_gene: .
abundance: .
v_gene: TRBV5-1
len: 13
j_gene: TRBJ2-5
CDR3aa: CASSLGADGVQYF
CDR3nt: TGCGCCAGCAGCTTGGGGGCCGACGGGGTCCAGTACTTC

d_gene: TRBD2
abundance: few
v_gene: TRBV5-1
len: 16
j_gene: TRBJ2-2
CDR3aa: CASSFETSGRTGELFF
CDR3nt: TGCGCCAGCAGCTTCGAGACTAGCGGGAGGACCGGGGAGCTGTTTTTT

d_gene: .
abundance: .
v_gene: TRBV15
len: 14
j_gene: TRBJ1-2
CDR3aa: CATSRDKGNYGYTF
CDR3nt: TGTGCCACCAGCAGAGATAAGGGGAACTATGGCTACACCTTC

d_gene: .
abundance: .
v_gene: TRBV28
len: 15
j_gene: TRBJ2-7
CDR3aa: CASSRRSLVGDEQYF
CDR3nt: TGTGCCAGCAGCCGACGCAGCCTCGTCGGAGACGAGCAGTACTTC

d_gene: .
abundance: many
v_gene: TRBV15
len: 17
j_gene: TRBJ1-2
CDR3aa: CATSSEGGRKVSYGYTF
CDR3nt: TGTGCCACCAGCAGTGAGGGGGGGCGGAAAGTCAGCTATGGCTACACCTTC

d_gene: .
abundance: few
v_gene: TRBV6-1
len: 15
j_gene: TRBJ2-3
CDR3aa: CASIDRDPLTDTQYF
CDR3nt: TGTGCCAGCATTGACCGGGACCCTCTCACAGATACGCAGTATTTT

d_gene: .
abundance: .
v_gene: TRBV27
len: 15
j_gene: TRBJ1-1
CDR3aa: CASGVAGAIVTEAFF
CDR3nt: TGTGCCAGCGGCGTCGCGGGGGCGATCGTCACTGAAGCTTTCTTT

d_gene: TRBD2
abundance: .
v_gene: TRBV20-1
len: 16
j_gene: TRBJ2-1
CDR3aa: CSAIASGRGLYNEQFF
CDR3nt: TGCAGTGCAATCGCTAGCGGGCGTGGTCTCTACAATGAGCAGTTCTTC

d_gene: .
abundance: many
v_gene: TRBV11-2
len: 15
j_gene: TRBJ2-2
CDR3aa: CASSSLTENTGELFF
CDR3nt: TGTGCCAGCAGCTCACTGACAGAGAACACCGGGGAGCTGTTTTTT

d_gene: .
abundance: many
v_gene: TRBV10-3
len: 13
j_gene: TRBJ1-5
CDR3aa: CAISGGSNQPQHF
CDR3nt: TGTGCCATCAGTGGCGGGAGCAATCAGCCCCAGCATTTT

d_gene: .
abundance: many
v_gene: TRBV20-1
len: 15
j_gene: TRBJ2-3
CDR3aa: CSGEGAGEITDTQYF
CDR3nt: TGCAGTGGAGAGGGTGCGGGTGAAATCACAGATACGCAGTATTTT

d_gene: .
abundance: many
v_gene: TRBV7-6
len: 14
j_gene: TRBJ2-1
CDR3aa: CASSLSGFFNEQFF
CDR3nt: TGTGCCAGCAGCTTAAGCGGATTCTTCAATGAGCAGTTCTTC

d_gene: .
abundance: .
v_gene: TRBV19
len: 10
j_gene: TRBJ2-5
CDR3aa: CASQGETQYF
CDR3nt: TGTGCCAGCCAAGGGGAGACCCAGTACTTC

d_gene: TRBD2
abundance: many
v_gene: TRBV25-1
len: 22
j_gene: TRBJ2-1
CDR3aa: CASSDLTGGTSGRAGSYNEQFF
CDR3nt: TGTGCCAGCAGTGATTTAACAGGGGGGACTAGCGGGAGGGCCGGGTCCTACAATGAGCAGTTCTTC

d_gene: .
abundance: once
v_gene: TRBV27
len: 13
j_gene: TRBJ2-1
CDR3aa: CASSRGGRNEQFF
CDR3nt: TGTGCCAGCAGCCGCGGGGGCCGCAATGAGCAGTTCTTC

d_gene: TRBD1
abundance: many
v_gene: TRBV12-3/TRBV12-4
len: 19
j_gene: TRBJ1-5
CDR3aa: CASSWARTGPEVPYQPQHF
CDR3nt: TGTGCCAGCAGTTGGGCCCGGACAGGGCCCGAGGTGCCCTATCAGCCCCAGCATTTT

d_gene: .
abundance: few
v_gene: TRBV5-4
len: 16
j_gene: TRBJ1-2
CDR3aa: CASSLNLPTVDYGYTF
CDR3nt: TGTGCCAGCAGCTTAAATTTGCCGACGGTAGACTATGGCTACACCTTC